This TCR beta chain was recovered during a study of beta chain features in type 1 diabetes. General study results and limits: The cDNA sequencing approach could over-represent high-TCR-expressing cells.

Comments on this clone: Its antigen is unidentified.

Expressed TCRB transcripts were sequenced because the isolated RNA had all been reverse transcribed beforehand. Naive, central memory and regulatory T cell samples averaged roughly 3.6 million immunoSEQ reads each. Assay used: immunoSEQ multiplex PCR; TCRdb lists only in-frame clones, some missing. The table has about 240,000 clones, 25% to 30% seen once; the top ten hold 4%. CDR3 size: 16 residues. The V gene lost 5 bases and the J gene lost 0 bases, with 16 bases spanning the gap. Per germline, CDR1 SGHTA and CDR2 FQGNSA. Sequenced: central memory CD4+ T cells from blood. The TCR was taken from a man younger than 45 in good health. The chain uses TRBV7-2 and TRBJ1-2; the D gene is possibly TRBD1 (5 bases). CDR3 DNA sequence: TGTGCCAGCAGCCCCCAGGGAGCCTTAGCTAACTATGGCTACACCTTC. It encodes CASSPQGALANYGYTF.